This T cell receptor (beta chain) stems from a study of blood T cell repertoires in COVID-19. Only one count was recorded for this clone. This CDR3 comprises 13 residues. Germline V CDR1 and CDR2: SGHDT, YYEEEE. V was clipped by 1 base and J by 10 bases, with 14 bases between them. Per the authors' pipeline: Counts of nucleated cells, estimated from reference gene primer amplification, were obtained. The method was immunoSEQ multiplex PCR; TCRdb's version includes in-frame clones alone and lacks a portion of them. V, J and clone size are those of that table, while D and trimming were read from the DNA. The sample lists about 200,000 clones, approximately 78% seen once, with about 12% in the top ten.

The material sequenced was peripheral blood. This receptor was identified in a woman in her 40s with acute or convalescent COVID-19. V and J are TRBV5-6 and TRBJ1-1, with D hard to call. Written as DNA, the CDR3 is TGTGCCAGCAGCTTGTCGGGGAGCATGCGAGCTTTCTTT. This gives the protein CASSLSGSMRAFF.